This T cell receptor beta chain was recovered during a study of T cells in Graves' hyperthyroidism and ophthalmopathy. This clonotype has a count of ten or more. Its specificity is not known. There were TCR beta CDR3 regions amplified from RNA transcripts. First-round RT-PCR targeting the TCR CDR3 was performed with the HTBI primer set. TCRdb independently ran MiXCR on the multiplex PCR reads; one entry per CDR3 protein. The sample records roughly 500,000 distinct CDR3 sequences, 40% to 50% being singletons. In making diagnoses, clinical symptoms, serum thyroxine and TRAb, thyroid ultrasound and orbital computed tomography were all used. Study-level findings and limits: Blood held most thyroid clonotypes expanded above 0.001 frequency.

Looked up from germline, CDR1 is LNHDA and CDR2 is SQIVND (reference sequence). Trimming removed 3 bases from V and 4 bases from J, with 12 bases in between. The CDR3 is 15 residues long. The sample consisted of peripheral blood or thyroid tissue (not recorded which). The chain recombines TRBV19 with TRBJ2-2; no definite D call. This receptor was obtained from an adult woman with Graves' disease, either hyperthyroidism or ophthalmopathy (not recorded which). The chain's CDR3 is CASSIGGLGTGELFF. The CDR3 DNA follows: TGTGCCAGTAGTATTGGCGGTTTGGGCACCGGGGAGCTGTTTTTT.